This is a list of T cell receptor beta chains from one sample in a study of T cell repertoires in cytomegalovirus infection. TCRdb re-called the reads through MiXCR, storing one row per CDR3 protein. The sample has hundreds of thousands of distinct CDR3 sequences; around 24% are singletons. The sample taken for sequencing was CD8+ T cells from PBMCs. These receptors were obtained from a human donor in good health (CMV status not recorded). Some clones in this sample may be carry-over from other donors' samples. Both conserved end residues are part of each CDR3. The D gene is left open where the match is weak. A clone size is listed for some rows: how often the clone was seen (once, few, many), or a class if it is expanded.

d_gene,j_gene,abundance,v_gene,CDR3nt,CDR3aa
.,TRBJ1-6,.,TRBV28,TGTGCCAGCAGTTTAAGAGGGGCCAATTCACCCCTCCACTTT,CASSLRGANSPLHF
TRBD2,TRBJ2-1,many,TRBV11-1,TGTGCCAGCAGCTTAGTAGGGAGCCTAGCGGGAGACAATGAGCAGTTCTTC,CASSLVGSLAGDNEQFF
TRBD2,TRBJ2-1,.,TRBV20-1,TGCAGTGCTGGGGCCTCTAGCGGGGGGGTCGATGAGCAGTTCTTC,CSAGASSGGVDEQFF
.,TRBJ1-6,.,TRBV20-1,TGCAGTGCTAGAAAGACACCTAGGCCTACAAATAATTCACCCCTCCACTTT,CSARKTPRPTNNSPLHF
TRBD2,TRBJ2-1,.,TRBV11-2,TGTGCCAGCGTCCCCCGTCTAGCGGGGGGCGAGGAGCAGTTCTTC,CASVPRLAGGEEQFF
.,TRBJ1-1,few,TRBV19,TGTGCCAGTAGTATAGCCACTGAAGCTTTCTTT,CASSIATEAFF
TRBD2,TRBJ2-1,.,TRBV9,TGTGCCAGCAGCGTACGTTCCGGGGGGGCCCATGAGCAGTTCTTC,CASSVRSGGAHEQFF
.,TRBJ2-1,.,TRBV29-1,TGCAGCGTTGAAACTGGCAGCGCCTACAATGAGCAGTTCTTC,CSVETGSAYNEQFF
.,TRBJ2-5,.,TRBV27,TGTGCCAGCGGACTGCAAGAGACCCAGTACTTC,CASGLQETQYF
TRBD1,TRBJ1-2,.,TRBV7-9,TGTGCCAGCAGCTTAAAGGAGCCAGGGGGTAATGGCTACACCTTC,CASSLKEPGGNGYTF
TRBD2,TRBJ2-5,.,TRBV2,TGTGCCAGCCCAAAAGACTTACCGGACCGGGGGGCCCAGTACTTC,CASPKDLPDRGAQYF
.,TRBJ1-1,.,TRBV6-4,TGTGCCAGCAGTGACTCGAGGGGCACTGAAGCTTTCTTT,CASSDSRGTEAFF
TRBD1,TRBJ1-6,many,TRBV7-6,TGTGCCAGCCGGGGACAGGGGGATTCACCCCTCCACTTT,CASRGQGDSPLHF
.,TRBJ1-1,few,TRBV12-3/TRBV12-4,TGTGCCAGCAGTTTGGGACTGCCCCTTGAAGCTTTCTTT,CASSLGLPLEAFF
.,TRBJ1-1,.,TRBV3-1,TGTGCCAGCAGCCAAAAGCTGAGGGCTGAAGCTTTCTTT,CASSQKLRAEAFF
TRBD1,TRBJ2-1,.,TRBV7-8,TGTGCCAGCAGCCAGGAAGGGACAGGGGATGAGCAGTTCTTC,CASSQEGTGDEQFF
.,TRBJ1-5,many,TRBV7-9,TGTGCCAGCAGCTTAGGCGGGTTCAATCAGCCCCAGCATTTT,CASSLGGFNQPQHF
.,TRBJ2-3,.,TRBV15,TGTGCCTCCAGCATAGGGGGGGCCCCCTCCACAGATACGCAGTATTTT,CASSIGGAPSTDTQYF
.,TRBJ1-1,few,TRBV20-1,TGCAGTGCTAGACCCGGAGGGTACGCTTTCTTT,CSARPGGYAFF
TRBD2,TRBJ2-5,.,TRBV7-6,TGTGCCAGCAGCCAGCAGCGGGGGGACCTTCGGGGGACCCAGTACTTC,CASSQQRGDLRGTQYF
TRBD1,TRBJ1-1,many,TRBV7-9,TGTGCCAGCAGCTTAGCTGGGGACAGGGTCCGGGTATATTCGACGAACACTGAAGCTTTCTTT,CASSLAGDRVRVYSTNTEAFF
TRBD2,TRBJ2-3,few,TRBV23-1,TGCGCCAGCAGTCAGAAGACCGTTTCGCAGCGGGGGGGCTGTTCACAGTATTTT,CASSQKTVSQRGGCSQYF
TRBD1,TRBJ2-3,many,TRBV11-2,TGTGCCAGCAGCCGATTGGCAGGGGGCTTCACAGATACGCAGTATTTT,CASSRLAGGFTDTQYF
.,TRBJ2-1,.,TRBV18,TGTGCCAGCTCACGAGTAGGGGCGGAAAATGAGCAGTTCTTC,CASSRVGAENEQFF
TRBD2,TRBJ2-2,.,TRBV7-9,TGTGCCAGCAGCACCGGGACTAGAACCACCGGGGAGCTGTTTTTT,CASSTGTRTTGELFF
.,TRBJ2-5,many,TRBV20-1,TGCAGTGCGGAGGAGTATATGGAGACCCAGTACTTC,CSAEEYMETQYF
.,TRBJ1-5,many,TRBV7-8,TGTGCCAGCAGCTTAGGATTAGGGGCGTTGAGCAATCAGCCCCAGCATTTT,CASSLGLGALSNQPQHF
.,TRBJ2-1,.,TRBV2,TGTGCCAGCAGTGAAGCGCGCTGGGGGAGTGAGCAGTTCTTC,CASSEARWGSEQFF
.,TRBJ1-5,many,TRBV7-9,TGTGCCAGCAGCCATGGGGCAGGGAACCCTCCGTTAGGGCGGAATCAGCCCCAGCATTTT,CASSHGAGNPPLGRNQPQHF
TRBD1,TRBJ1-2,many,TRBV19,TGTGCCAGTAGTATACCCGGGACAGGTCTCTATGGCTACACCTTC,CASSIPGTGLYGYTF
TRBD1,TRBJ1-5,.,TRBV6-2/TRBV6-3,TGTGCCAGCAGTTACGCCGACAGGGGCAATCAGCCCCAGCATTTT,CASSYADRGNQPQHF